What follows are 32 T cell receptor beta chains derived from one specimen sequenced in a study of CD8 T cells in ankylosing spondylitis. Findings of the study overall: A motif in TCR beta, a set of under ten highly homologous variants, appeared characteristic of ankylosing spondylitis blood.

TCRdb reprocessed the 5' RACE reads via MiXCR and lists one record per CDR3 protein. The table records a few hundred thousand distinct CDR3 sequences, approximately 20% of them present only once. Antigens of these TCRs are unknown. Source material: blood, either unsorted or a sorted T cell fraction (not recorded which). The origin of the receptors is a male donor with ankylosing spondylitis.

V gene TRBV20-1 combines with J gene TRBJ2-7; 12 nucleotides match TRBD2. The CDR3 runs 18 residues. The germline V gene has CDR1 DFQATT and CDR2 SNEGSKA (reference sequence). V lost 6 bases and J lost 0; bases outside the gene matches: 15. This CDR3 is CSALIFGLAGWSSYEQYF. DNA of the CDR3: TGCAGTGCCCTCATTTTCGGACTAGCGGGATGGAGCTCCTACGAGCAGTACTTC.

The V gene is TRBV6-1, the J gene TRBJ2-7; D is possibly TRBD2 (5 bases). Trimming removed 1 base at V and 1 base at J, with 8 bases between. In germline, CDR1 is MNHNS, CDR2 SASEGT. The CDR3 has 14 residues. The CDR3 DNA follows: TGTGCCAGCAGTGAAGAGGACTGGTCCTACGAGCAGTACTTC. Amino acids: CASSEEDWSYEQYF.

The chain carries TRBV20-1 and TRBJ2-5, with TRBD2 as a possible D gene (5 bases). Germline values: CDR1 DFQATT, CDR2 SNEGSKA (reference sequence). The CDR3 sequence is 15 residues long. Trimming stripped 6 bases from V and 1 base from J, with 18 bases between. CDR3 in DNA: TGCAGTGCCCATTTGGCGGGCCTCCTCCAAGAGACCCAGTACTTC. Translated, it gives CSAHLAGLLQETQYF.

The chain has TRBV18 and TRBJ1-5; possible D gene TRBD1, 6 bases. Trimming stripped 4 bases from V and 6 bases from J, with 16 bases between. The CDR3 is 15 residues long. Germline lookup yields CDR1 KGHSH and CDR2 LQKENI. This CDR3 is CASSLQGSGGQPQHF. DNA of the CDR3: TGTGCCAGCTCACTCCAGGGGTCCGGGGGTCAGCCCCAGCATTTT.

This clonotype has only a few counts. This chain links TRBV2 with TRBJ2-1, with a possible D match to TRBD2 (7 bases). V was cut by 7 bases and J by 6 bases, with 19 bases left in between. Germline CDR1 SNHLY, CDR2 FYNNEI. CDR3 length: 15 amino acids. CDR3 residues: CASTSRGAGSNEQFF. CDR3 coding DNA: TGTGCCAGCACCTCCCGGGGGGCAGGGTCCAATGAGCAGTTCTTC.

This clonotype was seen a handful of times. The chain uses TRBV29-1 and TRBJ1-1, with 9 bases fitting TRBD1. The CDR3 has 13 amino acids. V shed 6 bases and J 3 bases; nucleotides not matched to a gene: 5. Germline V CDR1 and CDR2: SQVTM, ANQGSEA. DNA for the CDR3: TGCAGCGTAAAGACAGGGGGTGACACTGAAGCTTTCTTT. This encodes CSVKTGGDTEAFF.

This chain links TRBV3-1 with TRBJ2-1; 8 nucleotides match TRBD2. Germline CDR1 LGHDT, CDR2 YNNKEL (reference sequence). The CDR3 is 17 residues long. J was trimmed by 4 bases and V by 0 bases; bases with no gene match: 8. CDR3 sequence reads: CASSQERGQRGYNEQFF. CDR3 in DNA: TGTGCCAGCAGCCAAGAGCGTGGCCAGCGGGGGTACAATGAGCAGTTCTTC.

This clonotype was observed a handful of times. The chain couples TRBV28 to TRBJ2-7; D unclear. The CDR3 spans 14 residues. V lost 5 bases and J 2 bases, leaving 13 bases between the germline ends. From germline, CDR1 is MDHEN and CDR2 SYDVKM. This CDR3 reads CASSGYDGTYEQYF. CDR3 DNA sequence: TGTGCCAGCAGTGGATACGATGGGACCTACGAGCAGTACTTC.

This chain links TRBV20-1 with TRBJ2-5; 12 bases match TRBD2. The CDR3 extends over 13 amino acids. Germline loops: CDR1 DFQATT, CDR2 SNEGSKA (reference sequence). The junction had 3 bases not matched to a gene; V was cut back by 6 bases and J by 4 bases. In DNA, the CDR3 is TGCAGTGCCAGGACTAGCGGGACAGAGACCCAGTACTTC. It is translated as CSARTSGTETQYF.

This rearrangement joins TRBV14 to TRBJ2-1; no firm D call. Germline assignment: CDR1 SGHDN and CDR2 FVKESK. The V and J ends lost 0 bases and 3 bases respectively, with 6 bases between them. The CDR3 extends over 14 amino acids. The CDR3 is CASSQDYRYNEQFF. CDR3 coding DNA: TGTGCCAGCAGCCAAGATTACCGCTACAATGAGCAGTTCTTC.

V gene TRBV7-2 combines with J gene TRBJ1-4, with D hard to call. V was shortened by 5 bases and J by 4 bases, with 14 bases between the two germline ends. CDR1 and CDR2 (germline): SGHTA, FQGNSA. This CDR3 is built from 15 residues. The CDR3 loop is CASSVGGEVNEKLFF. CDR3 DNA sequence: TGTGCCAGCAGCGTGGGCGGGGAGGTTAATGAAAAACTGTTTTTT.

This chain uses TRBV25-1 with TRBJ2-5; the match to TRBD2 covers 11 bases. V was clipped by 3 bases and J by 5 bases; unmatched bases: 5. CDR3 length: 15 residues. The germline gives CDR1 MGHDK, CDR2 SYGVNS. The CDR3 DNA reads TGTGCCAGCAGTGAGCGACTAGCGGGAATTGAGACCCAGTACTTC. Its translation is CASSERLAGIETQYF.

The chain links TRBV3-1 to TRBJ2-7; 14 bases align to TRBD2. Germline CDR1 and CDR2: LGHDT and YNNKEL (reference sequence). This CDR3 contains 17 residues. Trimming removed 1 base from V and 4 bases from J; junction bases left unmatched: 6. The CDR3 here is CASSQVPGLAGAYEQYF. The CDR3 bases are TGTGCCAGCAGCCAAGTTCCGGGACTAGCGGGAGCTTACGAGCAGTACTTC.

V and J are TRBV29-1 and TRBJ2-1, with no clear D. This CDR3 contains 17 residues. V lost 4 bases and J 5 bases, leaving 24 bases between the germline ends. Germline CDR1 SQVTM, CDR2 ANQGSEA. This CDR3 reads CSVAGSRNLWIDNEQFF. CDR3 DNA: TGCAGCGTTGCCGGCAGCAGGAACCTTTGGATCGACAATGAGCAGTTCTTC.

There are a few counts of this clonotype. One end of the junction does not line up with germline, which may come from a read error. The genes are TRBV29-1 and TRBJ2-3; weak D call: TRBD1 (6 bases). The CDR3 has 14 residues. CDR1 SQVTM and CDR2 ANQGSEA come from the germline V gene. CDR3: CSVEGPKGADTQYF. The CDR3 nucleotides are TGCAGCGTCGAAGGTCCTAAGGGGGCAGATACGCAGTATTTT.

V gene TRBV20-1 combines with J gene TRBJ2-7; D unresolved. Deletions cut 0 bases from V and 3 bases from J, with 9 bases between. Germline V gene data show CDR1 as DFQATT and CDR2 as SNEGSKA (reference sequence). This CDR3 has 13 amino acids. The DNA of the CDR3 is TGCAGTGCTAGAGATGTCCGGAACTACGAGCAGTACTTC. Its translation is CSARDVRNYEQYF.

This clonotype was seen a few times. The chain couples TRBV3-1 to TRBJ1-3; the D gene is possibly TRBD1 (5 bases). This CDR3 is built from 14 residues. Trimming left V 4 bases short and J 3 bases short, with 10 bases between. The V gene's germline CDR1 is LGHDT and CDR2 YNNKEL (reference sequence). In nucleotides, the CDR3 is TGTGCCAGCAGCCCCGGGGCTGGTGGAAACACCATATATTTT. Protein: CASSPGAGGNTIYF.

This clonotype was recorded a few times. This chain links TRBV20-1 with TRBJ2-7, with 8 nucleotides matching TRBD1. Germline V gene data show CDR1 as DFQATT and CDR2 as SNEGSKA (reference sequence). The CDR3 is made up of 12 amino acids. V was pared by 6 bases and J by 4 bases, with 5 bases of the junction left unmatched. CDR3 in amino acids: CSAQDRAYEQYF. CDR3 nucleotides: TGCAGTGCGCAGGACAGGGCTTACGAGCAGTACTTC.

This clonotype was found a few times. The gene calls are TRBV12-3 or TRBV12-4 and TRBJ1-2, with D maybe TRBD1 (6 bases). V was trimmed by 4 bases and J by 7 bases, leaving 16 bases between them. The CDR3 totals 14 residues. The CDR3 is CASSSLPGVFGYTF. The DNA of the CDR3 is TGTGCCAGCAGTTCCCTCCCAGGGGTCTTTGGCTACACCTTC.

This clonotype came up a few times. The chain uses TRBV7-3 and TRBJ1-1; weak D call: TRBD1 (5 bases). The CDR3 loop spans 18 amino acids. V dropped 5 bases and J dropped 0 bases, with 22 bases sitting between them. CDR1 is SGHTA and CDR2 is FQGTGA in the germline V gene. The CDR3: CASSDETTGYIMNTEAFF. CDR3 DNA: TGTGCCAGCAGCGACGAGACAACAGGTTATATTATGAACACTGAAGCTTTCTTT.

The rearrangement uses TRBV28 and TRBJ2-7, with D unclear. Germline assignment: CDR1 MDHEN and CDR2 SYDVKM. The CDR3 sequence is 15 residues long. With 7 bases removed from V and 0 bases from J, the gap between germline ends came to 16 bases. CDR3 nucleotides: TGTGCCAGCAAGGGCGGTGGAATATCCTCCTACGAGCAGTACTTC. It encodes CASKGGGISSYEQYF.

A few counts support this clonotype. This rearrangement joins TRBV30 to TRBJ2-5; unclear D gene. The germline V gene has CDR1 GTSNPN and CDR2 SVGIG (reference sequence). The V end lost 3 bases, the J end lost 5 bases, and 13 bases lay between the germline ends. The CDR3 spans 13 residues. The CDR3, as DNA: TGTGCCTGGAGCCCGAAGGGAACCGAGACCCAGTACTTC. Protein product: CAWSPKGTETQYF.

This chain connects TRBV12-3 or TRBV12-4 to TRBJ1-1, with TRBD1 matching 9 bases. With V trimmed by 6 bases and J by 5 bases, 10 bases remained unmatched. The CDR3 loop spans 15 amino acids. The CDR3 loop is CASSRTGTGSTEAFF. DNA for the CDR3: TGTGCCAGCAGCCGGACCGGGACAGGGTCAACTGAAGCTTTCTTT.

This rearrangement joins TRBV4-3 to TRBJ1-2; D may be TRBD1 (5 bases). V was cut by 2 bases and J by 5 bases, with 18 bases left in between. This CDR3 contains 16 residues. CDR1 and CDR2 (germline): LGHNA, YSLEER. The CDR3 sequence is CASSQRGSQIGYGYTF. CDR3 sequence (DNA): TGCGCCAGCAGCCAAAGGGGCAGCCAAATAGGTTATGGCTACACCTTC.

The table lists this clonotype with a few counts. The rearrangement joins TRBV18 to TRBJ1-4; D is ambiguous. The CDR3 loop spans 14 amino acids. Germline V gene data show CDR1 as KGHSH and CDR2 as LQKENI. V shed 5 bases and J shed 4 bases, with 11 bases lying between them. CDR3 nucleotides: TGTGCCAGCTCAAAGGAAAACCTTAATGAAAAACTGTTTTTT. The encoded protein is CASSKENLNEKLFF.

This clonotype turned up a few times. This rearrangement joins TRBV7-2 to TRBJ2-2; perhaps TRBD2 as D (7 bases). This CDR3 comprises 16 residues. Germline V gene sequence: CDR1 SGHTA, CDR2 FQGNSA. V lost 6 bases and J lost 1, with 15 bases in between. The DNA of the CDR3 is TGTGCCAGCAGGGGGAGGGGGAGGAGGAACACCGGGGAGCTGTTTTTT. This encodes CASRGRGRRNTGELFF.

This clonotype has a count of ten or more. An end of the junction does not agree with germline; a read error may underlie this. This chain joins TRBV7-7 and TRBJ2-2, with TRBD1 matching 7 bases. CDR3 size: 14 residues. Germline V gives CDR1 SSHAT, CDR2 FNYEAQ (reference sequence). In DNA, the CDR3 is TGTGCTAGCAGCGCGGACAGGCGCACCGGGGAGCTGTTTTTT. Encoded protein: CASSADRRTGELFF.

This clonotype was picked up a small number of times. The chain is built from TRBV7-8 and TRBJ1-1; D gene unclear. Germline V lookup: CDR1 SGHVS, CDR2 FQNEAQ. The CDR3 has 14 residues. The V gene lost 5 bases and the J gene lost 5 bases, with 15 bases spanning the gap. DNA for the CDR3: TGTGCCAGCAGCCCGGCCCCTGCTGGGACTGAAGCTTTCTTT. The encoded protein is CASSPAPAGTEAFF.

The chain uses TRBV4-2 and TRBJ2-2; possibly TRBD1 for D (5 bases). CDR3 size: 16 residues. CDR1 is LGHNA and CDR2 is YNFKEQ in the germline V gene. The V end lost 2 bases, the J end lost 1 base, and 11 bases lay between the germline ends. CDR3 protein: CASSQRQPKNTGELFF. The DNA for the CDR3 is TGTGCCAGCAGCCAACGACAGCCAAAGAACACCGGGGAGCTGTTTTTT.

This clonotype was observed a few times. The chain uses TRBV6-5 and TRBJ1-1; D is ambiguous. V shed 8 bases and J shed 11 bases, with 15 bases lying between them. The germline CDR1 and CDR2 sequences are MNHEY and SVGAGI. The CDR3 has 11 amino acids. CDR3 amino acids: CASYGRFYAFF. Written as DNA, the CDR3 is TGTGCCAGCTATGGAAGGTTCTACGCTTTCTTT.

This clonotype was observed a few times. V gene TRBV3-1 combines with J gene TRBJ1-2; no reliable D call. This CDR3 region has 15 residues. Trimming shortened V by 1 base and J by 3 bases, and 12 bases separated the two germline ends. CDR1 is LGHDT and CDR2 is YNNKEL in the germline V gene (reference sequence). Here the CDR3 reads CASSQVPGEHYGYTF. The CDR3 nucleotides are TGTGCCAGCAGCCAAGTACCCGGGGAACACTATGGCTACACCTTC.

This clonotype has only a few counts. Here the CDR3 omits its conserved ending phenylalanine or tryptophan, so a read error is the likely source. The DNA is left out, because the CDR3 cannot be placed on it with certainty; the CDR3 is given as TCRdb lists it. The chain uses TRBV3-1 and TRBJ2-3. The CDR3 totals 12 residues, both ends included. Germline V gene sequence: CDR1 LGHDT, CDR2 YNNKEL (reference sequence). The chain's CDR3 is CASSQDRVGHFV.